This T cell receptor beta chain originates from a study of T-cell reconstitution after alpha-beta-depleted transplantation in children. Unique molecular identifiers were incorporated during preparation of the TCRbeta library. From the PCR reads, TCRdb called clonotypes with MiXCR, one entry per CDR3 protein. The data contain roughly 190,000 distinct CDR3 sequences, about 14% of them singletons. The table lists this clonotype with many counts. V was trimmed by 2 bases and J by 3 bases, leaving 9 bases between them. The germline V gene encodes CDR1 SGHRS and CDR2 YFSETQ. The CDR3 has 13 residues. The sequences come from PBMCs from the stem cell graft donor, collected from the stem cell graft. The gene calls are TRBV5-1 and TRBJ2-7, with D possibly being TRBD1 (6 bases). The clonotype originates from a human donor who donated a stem cell graft to a child with acute lymphoblastic leukemia. The CDR3 bases are TGCGCCAGCAGCTTCGAGGGGGACTACGAGCAGTACTTC. Its protein is CASSFEGDYEQYF.